This T cell receptor (beta chain) was retrieved from a study of T cells in Graves' hyperthyroidism and ophthalmopathy. Researchers amplified the TCR beta CDR3 regions from RNA transcripts. Using the HTBI primer set, a first-round RT-PCR was run on the TCR CDR3. Via MiXCR, TCRdb re-called the multiplex PCR reads, giving one row per CDR3 protein. The data hold about 560,000 distinct CDR3 sequences, with roughly a sixth observed a single time. The junction had 6 bases not matched to a gene; V was cut back by 3 bases and J by 4 bases. CDR1 DFQATT and CDR2 SNEGSKA come from the germline V gene (reference sequence). This CDR3 has 13 amino acids.

This clonotype originated in a woman aged 18-30 years with Graves' hyperthyroidism. The sequenced sample consisted of blood. The chain links TRBV20-1 to TRBJ2-7, with 7 bases matching TRBD2. CDR3 nucleotides: TGCAGTGCTAGGGGAGGGATTGAATACGAGCAGTACTTC. It specifies CSARGGIEYEQYF.